This entry lists 29 T cell receptor beta chains sequenced from one sample in a study of cytomegalovirus exposure and HLA in healthy donors. PCR used 60 Vbeta primers and 13 Jbeta primers. Clones were sequenced by immunoSEQ multiplex PCR, and TCRdb holds only the in-frame ones, with some missing. Here the sample spans approximately 210,000 clones, roughly 77% being singletons. The source material was PBMCs. The receptors here all came from a male donor in good health and CMV-seropositive.

The chain links TRBV7-3 to TRBJ2-1; D ambiguous. CDR1 and CDR2 (germline): SGHTA, FQGTGA. The CDR3 covers 11 residues. Trimming took off 8 bases at V and 9 bases at J, with 11 bases between the two ends. DNA for the CDR3: TGTGCCAGCGGCCTCCTAGGTGAGCAGTTCTTC. Its translation: CASGLLGEQFF. The full variable domain, rest sourced from reference TRBV7-3 and TRBJ2-1, is GAGVSQTPSNKVTEKGKYVELRCDPISGHTALYWYRQSLGQGPEFLIYFQGTGAADDSGLPNDRFFAVRPEGSVSTLKIQRTERGDSAVYLCASGLLGEQFFGPGTRLTVL.

Remarks on this clone: Germline is not matched at one junction end, which may reflect a read error. V is TRBV7-9 and J is TRBJ1-2; D is unresolved. Germline CDR1 reads SEHNR; CDR2 reads FQNEAQ (reference sequence). CDR3 size: 13 residues. The CDR3 bases are TGTTCCAGCAGCTTAGACGGTAACTATGGCTACACCTTC. It encodes CSSSLDGNYGYTF.

This clone occurred once. This chain joins TRBV30 and TRBJ2-7, with 9 bases fitting TRBD2. J lost 3 bases, V lost 3 bases, and 9 bases had no gene match. Germline CDR1 is GTSNPN and CDR2 is SVGIG (reference sequence). The CDR3 loop spans 15 amino acids. The CDR3 DNA follows: TGTGCCTGGAGGGGTATTAGCGGGAGTTTCTACGAGCAGTACTTC. Translating it yields CAWRGISGSFYEQYF.

The rearrangement links TRBV11-3 to TRBJ1-1; possibly TRBD1 for D (6 bases). Germline CDR1 SGHNT, CDR2 YENEEA. V shed 5 bases and J shed 5 bases, with 9 bases lying between them. This CDR3 has 12 amino acids. CDR3 amino acids: CASSHTGTEAFF. The CDR3 bases are TGTGCCAGCAGCCATACAGGGACTGAAGCTTTCTTT.

This clone was counted a single time. The gene calls are TRBV9 and TRBJ1-2; D is perhaps TRBD1 (5 bases). CDR1 is SGDLS and CDR2 is YYNGEE in the germline V gene. Trimming pared 0 bases from V and 2 bases from J, leaving 17 bases between. This CDR3 is built from 17 residues. CDR3 sequence reads: CASSVVGSGAENYGYTF. The CDR3, as DNA: TGTGCCAGCAGCGTAGTCGGTTCTGGGGCGGAAAACTATGGCTACACCTTC.

This clone was seen a single time. CDR3 region: CASSLRGESSYNEQFF. The CDR3 DNA is TGCGCCAGCAGCCTCCGGGGGGAGAGTTCCTACAATGAGCAGTTCTTC. The chain combines TRBV4-1 with TRBJ2-1; 7 bases line up with TRBD2. Losses at the gene ends were 4 bases for V and 1 base for J; bases not matched to a gene: 7. This CDR3 is built from 16 residues. CDR1 is MGHRA and CDR2 is YSYEKL in the germline V gene.

This sequence joins TRBV6-1 and TRBJ1-5; D is unclear. The germline V and J ends were trimmed by 1 base and 2 bases, with 12 bases remaining between them. From germline, CDR1 is MNHNS and CDR2 SASEGT. The CDR3 consists of 16 residues. CDR3 loop: CASSEVQMRGNQPQHF. The CDR3 coding sequence is TGTGCCAGCAGTGAAGTTCAAATGAGGGGCAATCAGCCCCAGCATTTT.

This chain uses TRBV25-1 with TRBJ1-1; perhaps TRBD1 as D (6 bases). From germline, CDR1 is MGHDK and CDR2 SYGVNS. V was pared by 4 bases and J by 0 bases, with 9 bases between. The CDR3 spans 14 residues. CDR3: CASSGQGLNTEAFF. CDR3 bases: TGTGCCAGCAGTGGGCAGGGGTTGAACACTGAAGCTTTCTTT.

The rearrangement uses TRBV18 and TRBJ1-3; D call uncertain. V gave up 2 bases and J gave up 0 bases, with 14 bases separating them. This CDR3 region has 17 residues. CDR1 KGHSH and CDR2 LQKENI come from the germline V gene. The CDR3 bases are TGTGCCAGCTCACCAACCCCTGACGGGATCTCTGGAAACACCATATATTTT. Its translation is CASSPTPDGISGNTIYF.

V gene TRBV4-3 combines with J gene TRBJ1-1; TRBD1 might be the D (6 bases). V gave up 0 bases and J gave up 7 bases, with 12 bases separating them. This CDR3 is built from 14 residues. Per germline, CDR1 LGHNA and CDR2 YSLEER. The CDR3 region has the DNA TGCGCCAGCAGCCAAGATTCAAAAGGGGGTGAAGCTTTCTTT. Its protein is CASSQDSKGGEAFF.

About this clone itself: Additional DNA sequences in this sample encode the identical CDR3. This rearrangement joins TRBV10-3 to TRBJ2-1; 8 bases line up with TRBD1. CDR1 and CDR2 (germline): ENHRY, SYGVKD. With 2 bases clipped from V and 8 bases from J, the junction kept 8 bases outside the gene matches. The length of the CDR3 is 15 residues. CDR3 nucleotides: TGTGCCATCAGTGAGGACAGGGGAGATAACGATGAGCAGTTCTTC. The encoded protein is CAISEDRGDNDEQFF.

This clone was recorded once. The genes are TRBV18 and TRBJ1-2; D not certain. The ends were cut back, 3 bases at V and 7 bases at J, with 21 bases in the middle. The CDR3 spans 16 residues. Germline V gene sequence: CDR1 KGHSH, CDR2 LQKENI. CDR3 DNA sequence: TGTGCCAGCTCACCTAGCTTAGGACTCCTAGAAGGTGGCTACACCTTC. Translating gives CASSPSLGLLEGGYTF.

This chain uses TRBV28 with TRBJ1-2; D remains unclear. This CDR3 has 15 residues. Trimming removed 4 bases from V and 1 base from J, with 13 bases in between. Germline CDR1 reads MDHEN; CDR2 reads SYDVKM. The chain's CDR3 is CASSSPGIGNYGYTF. The CDR3 nucleotides read TGTGCCAGCAGTTCCCCCGGGATCGGTAACTATGGCTACACCTTC.

V and J are TRBV5-1 and TRBJ2-7; TRBD2 agrees at 8 bases. V dropped 5 bases and J dropped 2; count of bases not matched to a gene: 3. This CDR3 is 13 amino acids long. Germline loops: CDR1 SGHRS, CDR2 YFSETQ. The CDR3 loop is CASSASGPYEQYF. As DNA, the CDR3 is TGCGCCAGCAGTGCTAGCGGGCCCTACGAGCAGTACTTC. Drawing the rest from reference TRBV5-1 and TRBJ2-7, the complete variable domain is KAGVTQTPRYLIKTRGQQVTLSCSPISGHRSVSWYQQTPGQGLQFLFEYFSETQRNKGNFPGRFSGRQFSNSRSEMNVSTLELGDSALYLCASSASGPYEQYFGPGTRLTVT.

The rearrangement links TRBV7-8 to TRBJ1-4, with 9 bases that match TRBD1. J gave up 3 bases and V 5 bases, and 25 bases lay outside the gene matches. The CDR3 is 22 amino acids. Germline CDR1 SGHVS, CDR2 FQNEAQ. The CDR3 coding sequence is TGTGCCAGCAGCGCCCTTTACCGGCCCCGGGACAGGGTGGATACGGCTAATGAAAAACTGTTTTTT. Encoded protein: CASSALYRPRDRVDTANEKLFF.

In its sample, this clone was seen once. V is TRBV2 and J is TRBJ1-5, with 9 bases fitting TRBD1. Germline V gene sequence: CDR1 SNHLY, CDR2 FYNNEI. The CDR3 has 14 amino acids. Trimming cost V 6 bases and J 6 bases; bases outside gene matches: 6. CDR3 residues: CASRETGGGQPQHF. In nucleotides, the CDR3 is TGTGCCAGCAGGGAGACAGGGGGTGGTCAGCCCCAGCATTTT.

This chain uses TRBV19 with TRBJ2-7, with D perhaps TRBD2 (6 bases). The V gene lost 5 bases and the J gene lost 4 bases, with 6 bases spanning the gap. The germline V gene encodes CDR1 LNHDA and CDR2 SQIVND (reference sequence). The CDR3 spans 11 residues. Here the CDR3 DNA reads TGTGCCAGTAGTGGGGGGTACGAGCAGTACTTC. Translated: CASSGGYEQYF. The variable domain in full, completed from reference TRBV19 and TRBJ2-7, reads DGGITQSPKYLFRKEGQNVTLSCEQNLNHDAMYWYRQDPGQGLRLIYYSQIVNDFQKGDIAEGYSVSREKKESFPLTVTSAQKNPTAFYLCASSGGYEQYFGPGTRLTVT.

The rearrangement uses TRBV4-1 and TRBJ2-7; tentative D call: TRBD1 (6 bases). CDR3 size: 13 residues. Germline CDR1 MGHRA, CDR2 YSYEKL. The V gene lost 4 bases and the J gene lost 4 bases, with 11 bases spanning the gap. The CDR3 protein is CASSLGRGYEQYF. Written as DNA, the CDR3 is TGCGCCAGCAGCCTGGGCAGGGGTTACGAGCAGTACTTC.

The V gene is TRBV11-2, the J gene TRBJ2-5; 12 nucleotides agree with TRBD2. CDR1 is SGHAT and CDR2 is FQNNGV in the germline V gene. The junction had 9 bases not matched to a gene; V was cut back by 5 bases and J by 5 bases. The CDR3 length is 16 residues. The CDR3 protein is CASSRGLAGGKETQYF. The CDR3 DNA reads TGTGCCAGCAGCCGTGGGCTAGCGGGAGGGAAGGAGACCCAGTACTTC.

The V call is TRBV5-1, the J call TRBJ2-1, with TRBD2 identical over 11 bases. CDR3 length: 17 residues. The germline CDR1 and CDR2 sequences are SGHRS and YFSETQ. V gave up 2 bases and J gave up 8 bases; unmatched junction bases: 12. CDR3 amino acids: CASSFNTGTSGGDEQFF. The DNA for the CDR3 is TGCGCCAGCAGCTTTAACACCGGGACTAGCGGTGGGGATGAGCAGTTCTTC.

The chain combines TRBV10-3 with TRBJ2-7, with TRBD1 matching 8 bases. Germline V lookup: CDR1 ENHRY, CDR2 SYGVKD. J was trimmed by 3 bases and V by 6 bases; bases with no gene match: 7. There are 14 residues in the CDR3. The CDR3 DNA follows: TGTGCCATCAGGGGGACAGGTCAAGTCTACGAGCAGTACTTC. Protein sequence: CAIRGTGQVYEQYF.

The chain uses TRBV7-9 and TRBJ2-3; D might be TRBD2 (7 bases). This CDR3 spans 14 amino acids. Trimming cost V 11 bases and J 5 bases, with 20 bases left between them. Germline assignment: CDR1 SEHNR and CDR2 FQNEAQ (reference sequence). The CDR3 DNA sequence: TGTGCCGACCAAAAGGGGGGGGCTGGAGATACGCAGTATTTT. Encoded protein: CADQKGGAGDTQYF.

This clone has a handful of counts. The rearrangement uses TRBV9 and TRBJ2-6, with TRBD2 matching 7 bases. Trimming took 7 bases from V and 0 from J; bases not matched to a gene: 4. Germline loops: CDR1 SGDLS, CDR2 YYNGEE. The CDR3 extends over 15 amino acids. The CDR3 is CASGRGSSGANVLTF. The CDR3 coding sequence is TGTGCCAGCGGGCGGGGGAGCTCTGGGGCCAACGTCCTGACTTTC.

The chain employs TRBV4-3 and TRBJ2-1; 9 bases agree with TRBD2. This CDR3 is built from 13 residues. The V gene end was trimmed by 0 bases and the J gene end by 9 bases; junction bases not matched to a gene: 0. The germline V gene has CDR1 LGHNA and CDR2 YSLEER. This CDR3 reads CASSQELAGEQFF. In DNA form, the CDR3 reads TGCGCCAGCAGCCAAGAACTAGCGGGTGAGCAGTTCTTC.

V usage is TRBV19 and J usage is TRBJ2-5, with 10 nucleotides matching TRBD2. The CDR3 totals 15 residues. V lost 6 bases and J lost 7; bases outside the gene matches: 11. The germline gives CDR1 LNHDA, CDR2 SQIVND (reference sequence). The CDR3 DNA reads as TGTGCCAGTAGCCCGGGACTAGCGAATCTGGGGACCCAGTACTTC. It specifies CASSPGLANLGTQYF. The entire variable domain, with the rest obtained from reference TRBV19 and TRBJ2-5, is as follows: DGGITQSPKYLFRKEGQNVTLSCEQNLNHDAMYWYRQDPGQGLRLIYYSQIVNDFQKGDIAEGYSVSREKKESFPLTVTSAQKNPTAFYLCASSPGLANLGTQYFGPGTRLLVL.

This CDR3 reads CASSPGQRNQPQHF. CDR3 coding DNA: TGTGCCAGCAGCCCGGGACAGCGAAATCAGCCCCAGCATTTT. J is TRBJ1-5 and V is TRBV6-5, with TRBD1 identical over 7 bases. Germline CDR1 MNHEY, CDR2 SVGAGI. There are 14 residues in the CDR3. Losses at the gene ends were 6 bases for V and 4 bases for J; bases not matched to a gene: 6.

The chain carries TRBV28 and TRBJ2-5; 7 bases align to TRBD1. The CDR3 has 16 amino acids. V lost 10 bases and J lost 5; bases outside the gene matches: 19. In germline, CDR1 is MDHEN, CDR2 SYDVKM. The CDR3 sequence is CATKGSRTGALETQYF. For the CDR3, the DNA is TGTGCCACCAAGGGTTCTCGCACAGGGGCGTTGGAGACCCAGTACTTC.

V gene TRBV7-2 combines with J gene TRBJ2-7; D is perhaps TRBD1 (6 bases). The V gene's germline CDR1 is SGHTA and CDR2 FQGNSA. The CDR3 contains 14 residues. The V and J ends lost 5 bases and 6 bases respectively, with 17 bases between them. The CDR3 coding sequence is TGTGCCAGCAGCAACAGCGCGTTAGGGGGCGAGCAGTACTTC. Residues: CASSNSALGGEQYF.

The CDR3 nucleotides read TGTGCCAGCAGCTTAGTATCCGGACAGGGCGATGGCTACACCTTC. Protein product: CASSLVSGQGDGYTF. V is TRBV7-2 and J is TRBJ1-2; TRBD1 matches at 8 bases. V lost 1 base and J lost 6; bases outside the gene matches: 7. Per the germline V gene, CDR1 is SGHTA and CDR2 is FQGNSA. The CDR3 spans 15 residues.